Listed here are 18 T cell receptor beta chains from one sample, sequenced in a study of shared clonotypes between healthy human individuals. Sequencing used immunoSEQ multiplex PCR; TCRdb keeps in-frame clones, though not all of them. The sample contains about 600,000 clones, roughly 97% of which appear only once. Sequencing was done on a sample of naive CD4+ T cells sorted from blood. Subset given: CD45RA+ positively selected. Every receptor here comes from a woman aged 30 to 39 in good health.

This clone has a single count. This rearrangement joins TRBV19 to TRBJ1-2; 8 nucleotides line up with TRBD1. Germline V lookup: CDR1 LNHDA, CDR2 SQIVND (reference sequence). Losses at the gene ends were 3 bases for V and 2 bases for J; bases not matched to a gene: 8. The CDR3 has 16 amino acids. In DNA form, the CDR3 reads TGTGCCAGTAGTATGATGGGGGACAGGCTAAACTATGGCTACACCTTC. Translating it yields CASSMMGDRLNYGYTF. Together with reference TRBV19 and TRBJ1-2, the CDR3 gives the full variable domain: DGGITQSPKYLFRKEGQNVTLSCEQNLNHDAMYWYRQDPGQGLRLIYYSQIVNDFQKGDIAEGYSVSREKKESFPLTVTSAQKNPTAFYLCASSMMGDRLNYGYTFGSGTRLTVV.

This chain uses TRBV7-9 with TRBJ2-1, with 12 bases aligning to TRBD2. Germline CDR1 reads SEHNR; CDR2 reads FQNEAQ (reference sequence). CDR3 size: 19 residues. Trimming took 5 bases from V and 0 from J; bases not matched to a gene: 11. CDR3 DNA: TGTGCCAGCAGCCACAGGACTAGCGGGACTCCCCCCTCCTACAATGAGCAGTTCTTC. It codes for CASSHRTSGTPPSYNEQFF. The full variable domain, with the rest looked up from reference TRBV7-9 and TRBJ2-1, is DTGVSQNPRHKITKRGQNVTFRCDPISEHNRLYWYRQTLGQGPEFLTYFQNEAQLEKSRLLSDRFSAERPKGSFSTLEIQRTEQGDSAMYLCASSHRTSGTPPSYNEQFFGPGTRLTVL.

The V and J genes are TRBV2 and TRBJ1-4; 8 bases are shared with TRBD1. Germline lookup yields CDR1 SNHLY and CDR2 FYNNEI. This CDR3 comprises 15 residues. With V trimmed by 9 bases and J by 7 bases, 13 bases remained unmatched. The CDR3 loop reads CASYAGGASPEKLFF. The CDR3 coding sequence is TGTGCCAGTTACGCAGGGGGCGCTTCCCCTGAAAAACTGTTTTTT.

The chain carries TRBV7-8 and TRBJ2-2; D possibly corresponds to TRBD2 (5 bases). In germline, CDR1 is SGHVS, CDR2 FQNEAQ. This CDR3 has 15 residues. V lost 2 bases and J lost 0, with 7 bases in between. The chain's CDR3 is CASSLYGANTGELFF. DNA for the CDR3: TGTGCCAGCAGCTTATACGGGGCGAACACCGGGGAGCTGTTTTTT.

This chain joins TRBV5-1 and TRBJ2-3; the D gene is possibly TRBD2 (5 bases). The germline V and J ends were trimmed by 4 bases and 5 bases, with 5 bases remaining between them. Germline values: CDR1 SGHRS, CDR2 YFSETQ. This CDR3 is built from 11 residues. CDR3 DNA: TGCGCCAGCAGCCGGGAAGATACGCAGTATTTT. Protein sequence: CASSREDTQYF.

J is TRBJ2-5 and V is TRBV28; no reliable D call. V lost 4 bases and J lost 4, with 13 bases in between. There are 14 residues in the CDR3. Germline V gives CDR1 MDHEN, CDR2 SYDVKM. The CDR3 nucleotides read TGTGCCAGCAGTTCCCAACCCCCCCCAGAGACCCAGTACTTC. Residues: CASSSQPPPETQYF.

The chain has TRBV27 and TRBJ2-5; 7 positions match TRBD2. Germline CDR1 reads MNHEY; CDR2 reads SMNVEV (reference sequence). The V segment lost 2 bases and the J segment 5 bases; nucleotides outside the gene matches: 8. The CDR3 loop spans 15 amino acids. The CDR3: CASSLRGLTKETQYF. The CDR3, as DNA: TGTGCCAGCAGTTTAAGGGGACTAACTAAGGAGACCCAGTACTTC.

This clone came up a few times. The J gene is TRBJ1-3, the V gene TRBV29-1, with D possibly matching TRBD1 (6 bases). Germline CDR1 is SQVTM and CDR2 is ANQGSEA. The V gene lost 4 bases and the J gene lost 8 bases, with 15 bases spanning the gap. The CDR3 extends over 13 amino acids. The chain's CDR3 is CSVAGTPADTIYF. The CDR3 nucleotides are TGCAGCGTTGCCGGGACACCGGCTGACACCATATATTTT.

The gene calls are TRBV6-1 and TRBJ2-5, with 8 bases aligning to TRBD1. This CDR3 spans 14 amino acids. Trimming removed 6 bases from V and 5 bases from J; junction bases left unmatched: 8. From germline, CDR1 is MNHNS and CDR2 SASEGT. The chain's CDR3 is CASRFSAGGETQYF. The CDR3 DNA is TGTGCCAGCAGATTCAGTGCAGGGGGCGAGACCCAGTACTTC.

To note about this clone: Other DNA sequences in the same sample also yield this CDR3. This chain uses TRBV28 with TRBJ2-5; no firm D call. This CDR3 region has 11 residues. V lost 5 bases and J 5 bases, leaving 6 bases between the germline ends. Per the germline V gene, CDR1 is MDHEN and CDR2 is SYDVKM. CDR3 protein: CASSPQETQYF. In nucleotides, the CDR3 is TGTGCCAGCAGTCCCCAGGAGACCCAGTACTTC.

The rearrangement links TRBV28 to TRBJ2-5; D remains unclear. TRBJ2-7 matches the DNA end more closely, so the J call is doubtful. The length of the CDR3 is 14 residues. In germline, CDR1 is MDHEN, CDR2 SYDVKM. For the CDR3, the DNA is TGTGCCAGCAGCACCGCTGTCGTTTCCTACGAGCAGTACTTC. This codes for CASSTAVVSYEQYF.

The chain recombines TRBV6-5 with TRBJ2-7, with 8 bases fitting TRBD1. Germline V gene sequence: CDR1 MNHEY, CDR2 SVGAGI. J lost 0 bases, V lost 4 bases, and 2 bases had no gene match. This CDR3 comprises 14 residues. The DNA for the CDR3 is TGTGCCAGCAGTTTAGGACAGGGCTCCTACGAGCAGTACTTC. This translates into CASSLGQGSYEQYF.

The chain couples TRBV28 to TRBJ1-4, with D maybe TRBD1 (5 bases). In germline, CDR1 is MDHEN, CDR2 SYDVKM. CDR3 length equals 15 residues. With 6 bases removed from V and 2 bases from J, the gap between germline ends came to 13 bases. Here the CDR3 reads CASREWAGTNEKLFF. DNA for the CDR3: TGTGCCAGCAGAGAATGGGCAGGGACTAATGAAAAACTGTTTTTT.

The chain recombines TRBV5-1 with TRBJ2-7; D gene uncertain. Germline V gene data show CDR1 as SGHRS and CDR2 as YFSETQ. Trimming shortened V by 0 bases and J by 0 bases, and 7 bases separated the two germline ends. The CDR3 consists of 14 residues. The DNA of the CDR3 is TGCGCCAGCAGCTTGGTGAGGAACTCCTACGAGCAGTACTTC. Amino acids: CASSLVRNSYEQYF.

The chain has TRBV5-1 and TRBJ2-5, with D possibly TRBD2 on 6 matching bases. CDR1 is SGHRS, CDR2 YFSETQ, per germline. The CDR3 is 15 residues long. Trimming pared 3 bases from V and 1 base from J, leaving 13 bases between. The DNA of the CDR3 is TGCGCCAGCAGCTCGGGACTGATCATCCAAGAGACCCAGTACTTC. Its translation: CASSSGLIIQETQYF.

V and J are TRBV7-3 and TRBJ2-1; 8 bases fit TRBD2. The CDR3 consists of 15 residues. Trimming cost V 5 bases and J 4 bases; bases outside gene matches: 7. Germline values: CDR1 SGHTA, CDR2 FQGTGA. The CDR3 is CASSQAGDLYNEQFF. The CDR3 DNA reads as TGTGCCAGCAGCCAAGCGGGAGATCTTTACAATGAGCAGTTCTTC.

CDR3 loop: CATSRDLLAGEGRRETQYF. CDR3 coding DNA: TGTGCCACCAGCAGAGATTTGCTAGCGGGAGAAGGGCGGCGGGAGACCCAGTACTTC. V and J are TRBV15 and TRBJ2-5, with 10 bases lining up with TRBD2. CDR3 length: 19 amino acids. Looked up from germline, CDR1 is LNHNV and CDR2 is YYDKDF (reference sequence). The V gene end was trimmed by 0 bases and the J gene end by 5 bases; junction bases not matched to a gene: 15.

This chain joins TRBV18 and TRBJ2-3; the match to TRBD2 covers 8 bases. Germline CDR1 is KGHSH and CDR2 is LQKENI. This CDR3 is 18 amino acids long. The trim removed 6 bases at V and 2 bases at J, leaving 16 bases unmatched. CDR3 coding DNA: TGTGCCAGCTCGCCCAGGACGAGTAGCGGGAAATACACAGATACGCAGTATTTT. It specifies CASSPRTSSGKYTDTQYF.